The present TCR beta chain was sequenced within a study of blood T cell repertoires in COVID-19. Looking at the study overall: Researchers got acute and convalescent COVID-19 samples from the United States, Italy and Spain. PBMCs, B-cell-depleted T cells, or T cells were the source of the cDNA or gDNA that made up the material.

The CDR3 has 16 residues. Germline V gene data show CDR1 as MGHRA and CDR2 as YSYEKL. V shed 4 bases and J shed 4 bases, with 16 bases lying between them. Authors' analysis steps: The assay estimated nucleated cells by amplifying reference gene primers. Measured with immunoSEQ multiplex PCR; TCRdb has only the in-frame clones, and not every one. The V and J calls and the clone size are those of that table, but D and trimming were determined from the DNA. This sample has 95,000 to 150,000 clones, with roughly four fifths found just once. This sequence was found in a human donor in a cohort sampled during active COVID-19. Material for sequencing was peripheral blood. This chain connects TRBV4-1 to TRBJ1-4; no reliable D call. The CDR3 reads CASSPSVGVFNEKLFF. CDR3 in DNA: TGCGCCAGCAGCCCATCCGTGGGAGTCTTTAATGAAAAACTGTTTTTT.